The 2 T cell receptor beta chains listed next were all sequenced from one sample in a study of T cells in tuberculosis. Only in-frame clones appear in the TCRdb table, and some are missing; sequencing was by immunoSEQ multiplex PCR. The table shows tens of thousands of clones, with nearly 90% occurring only once. Time point of the sample: new active TB diagnosis, blood taken before or within 7 days of starting treatment. Source: PBMCs, taken at tuberculosis diagnosis. The receptors derive from an adult with tuberculosis.

This chain links TRBV11-2 with TRBJ2-1; no definite D call. V was shortened by 5 bases and J by 4 bases, with 9 bases between the two germline ends. Germline V gene lookup returns CDR1 SGHAT and CDR2 FQNNGV. The CDR3 is 13 residues long. The chain's CDR3 is CASSDTKYNEQFF. The CDR3 DNA is TGTGCCAGCAGCGACACAAAATACAATGAGCAGTTCTTC. The complete variable domain, with remaining parts taken from reference TRBV11-2 and TRBJ2-1, reads EAGVAQSPRYKIIEKRQSVAFWCNPISGHATLYWYQQILGQGPKLLIQFQNNGVVDDSQLPKDRFSAERLKGVDSTLKIQPAKLEDSAVYLCASSDTKYNEQFFGPGTRLTVL.

J is TRBJ1-3 and V is TRBV30, with 7 bases identical to TRBD1. The germline V gene encodes CDR1 GTSNPN and CDR2 SVGIG (reference sequence). This CDR3 is built from 13 residues. Trimming removed 3 bases from V and 4 bases from J; junction bases left unmatched: 3. CDR3 DNA sequence: TGTGCCTGGAGCCCGGACAGGGGAAACACCATATATTTT. Translating gives CAWSPDRGNTIYF.